This T cell receptor beta chain came from a study of blood T cell repertoires in COVID-19. Using immunoSEQ multiplex PCR, the repertoire was profiled, and TCRdb retains in-frame clones only, with some absent. The profile shows approximately 190,000 clones, roughly 80% of them singletons. The germline V and J ends were trimmed by 1 base and 5 bases, with 20 bases remaining between them. This CDR3 comprises 16 residues. The germline V gene has CDR1 GTSNPN and CDR2 SVGIG (reference sequence). This clone was observed once. Sequenced material: peripheral blood. The V call is TRBV30, the J call TRBJ1-1; tentative D call: TRBD1 (6 bases). The receptor was derived from a man aged 60-69 years with acute or convalescent COVID-19. The CDR3 nucleotides are TGTGCCTGGAGTGCGTCCCGAACAGGGTTTGCGACTGAAGCTTTCTTT. It yields the protein CAWSASRTGFATEAFF.